This record looks at one TCR beta chain sequence and its context. This sample is drawn from a study of cytomegalovirus exposure and HLA in healthy donors. V was pared by 0 bases and J by 5 bases, with 6 bases between. The CDR3 runs 13 residues. CDR1 and CDR2 (germline): LNHNV, YYDKDF (reference sequence). Both 60 Vbeta primers and 13 Jbeta primers went into the PCR. TCRdb keeps only in-frame clones here, not all; method: immunoSEQ multiplex PCR. The sample shows about 130,000 clones, around 77% of them seen only once. V and J are TRBV15 and TRBJ2-3; D is undetermined. This clonotype was obtained from a woman aged 40-49 years in good health and CMV-seropositive. Sequencing input: PBMCs. This CDR3 is CATSRDRVDTQYF. DNA for the CDR3: TGTGCCACCAGCAGAGATCGAGTAGATACGCAGTATTTT.